This is a list of T cell receptor beta chains from one sample in a study of cytomegalovirus exposure and HLA in healthy donors. Some clones are missing from TCRdb's copy, which holds only in-frame ones; the method was immunoSEQ multiplex PCR. The sample yields around 120,000 clones, 70% to 80% seen once. The material sequenced was PBMCs. The receptors stem from a woman in her 50s in good health and CMV-seronegative. Each CDR3 is given with its conserved first and last residue.

J: TRBJ2-7; V: TRBV7-8; CDR3: CASSLARQGPYEQYF
J: TRBJ2-5; V: TRBV6-6; CDR3: CASSSPGTQETQYF
J: TRBJ2-1; V: TRBV2; CDR3: CASAELARDNEQFF
J: TRBJ1-4; V: TRBV29-1; CDR3: CSFYTSRGEKLFF
J: TRBJ2-1; V: TRBV12-5; CDR3: CASGKTLSEITYNEQFF
J: TRBJ2-7; V: TRBV7-2; CDR3: CASSLAGTGGYEQYF
J: TRBJ2-1; V: TRBV7-9; CDR3: CASSLSVGVKWNRGGEQFF
J: TRBJ1-2; V: TRBV28; CDR3: CASSLGGAFPYGYTF
J: TRBJ2-7; V: TRBV5-6; CDR3: CASSAGTGAYEQYF
J: TRBJ2-2; V: TRBV30; CDR3: CAWGGVGNTGELLF
J: TRBJ2-2; V: TRBV7-2; CDR3: CASLNTGELFF
J: TRBJ1-1; V: TRBV6-6; CDR3: CASTLTGRGNTEAFF
J: TRBJ2-2; V: TRBV30; CDR3: CANRDRGHTGELFF
J: TRBJ2-6; V: TRBV28; CDR3: CASSETRGGSGANVLTF
J: TRBJ1-5; V: TRBV6-1; CDR3: CASSDSQGRQPQHF
J: TRBJ1-3; V: TRBV5-6; CDR3: CASSFSWDNSGNTIYF
J: TRBJ2-6; V: TRBV2; CDR3: CASSAGSGANVLTF
J: TRBJ2-1; V: TRBV28; CDR3: CASSLLGVAGANEQFF
J: TRBJ1-1; V: TRBV27; CDR3: CASSLVAGGVNTEAFF
J: TRBJ2-3; V: TRBV6-6; CDR3: CASSYSTGRVTDTQYF
J: TRBJ2-2; V: TRBV2; CDR3: CASSGSGRASRTGELFF
J: TRBJ1-1; V: TRBV30; CDR3: CAWSLHTLNTEAFF
J: TRBJ2-7; V: TRBV27; CDR3: CASSYLTGAVYEQYF
J: TRBJ1-5; V: TRBV18; CDR3: CASSPGGLNQPQHF
J: TRBJ1-5; V: TRBV30; CDR3: CACRESDYSNQPQNF
J: TRBJ2-7; V: TRBV11-2; CDR3: CASSLPGTGGIEQYF
J: TRBJ2-5; V: TRBV30; CDR3: CAWSAGGQETQYF
J: TRBJ2-1; V: TRBV19; CDR3: CASSWTSGRRNEQFF
J: TRBJ1-1; V: TRBV19; CDR3: CASTVTGGTEAFF
J: TRBJ2-1; V: TRBV5-4; CDR3: CASRPGGWRSGSAEQFF
J: TRBJ1-4; V: TRBV5-6; CDR3: CASSPYRLDEKLFF
J: TRBJ2-5; V: TRBV19; CDR3: CASSRLSKETQYF
J: TRBJ2-7; V: TRBV6-5; CDR3: CASRRGGSSYEQYF
J: TRBJ2-3; V: TRBV19; CDR3: CASSILAGAGSGDTQYF
J: TRBJ2-3; V: TRBV5-1; CDR3: CASSLLGQGNTDTQYF
J: TRBJ1-1; V: TRBV11-2; CDR3: CASSLDLRGRGSTEAFF
J: TRBJ2-2; V: TRBV7-3; CDR3: CASSPRTKNTGELFF
J: TRBJ1-2; V: TRBV9; CDR3: CASSVGTGVYGYTF
J: TRBJ2-5; V: TRBV19; CDR3: CASSVSGQETQYF
J: TRBJ1-4; V: TRBV5-1; CDR3: CASSLGDRENEKLFF
J: TRBJ1-5; V: TRBV27; CDR3: CATLRRPQNF
J: TRBJ1-4; V: TRBV7-8; CDR3: CASSLGTGDELFF
J: TRBJ2-1; V: TRBV28; CDR3: CASSLLGTGVNEQFF
J: TRBJ2-2; V: TRBV4-3; CDR3: CASSPSGSSPNTGELFF
J: TRBJ2-3; V: TRBV19; CDR3: CASSMGRVDTQYF
J: TRBJ2-7; V: TRBV7-9; CDR3: CATIKTGGSYEQYF
J: TRBJ2-7; V: TRBV4-3; CDR3: CASSQETRQIYEQYF
J: TRBJ2-5; V: TRBV20-1; CDR3: CSARNTKRTDF
J: TRBJ1-1; V: TRBV19; CDR3: CASRGTDEAFF
J: TRBJ2-2; V: TRBV5-4; CDR3: CASSLSQGAKAGELFF